Listed below are T cell receptor beta chains from one sample, sequenced in a study of molecular identifiers for immune sequencing clone quantification. From the PCR reads, TCRdb called clonotypes with MiXCR, one entry per CDR3 protein. The profile shows 60,000 to 65,000 distinct CDR3 sequences, under 20% of them singletons. Sequenced input: naive CD8+ T cells from blood, with Jurkat cell RNA spiked in. Every receptor here comes from a human donor in good health. Some libraries in this study had Jurkat cell RNA spiked in. Both conserved end residues are part of each CDR3. Each record gives: V gene, J gene, CDR3 protein.

v_gene: TRBV28
j_gene: TRBJ2-7
CDR3aa: CASSPRNSYEQYF

v_gene: TRBV27
j_gene: TRBJ2-2
CDR3aa: CASSLGVRTLTGELFF

v_gene: TRBV7-8
j_gene: TRBJ2-3
CDR3aa: CASSLVGTAFTDTQYF

v_gene: TRBV5-6
j_gene: TRBJ2-2
CDR3aa: CASSAGLSTGELFF

v_gene: TRBV7-3
j_gene: TRBJ2-7
CDR3aa: CASSPGWGWEQYF

v_gene: TRBV2
j_gene: TRBJ1-1
CDR3aa: CVSSSGQGATEAFF

v_gene: TRBV7-8
j_gene: TRBJ2-1
CDR3aa: CASSLEGGNTYNEQFF

v_gene: TRBV7-9
j_gene: TRBJ2-7
CDR3aa: CASSLSNRTGEQYF

v_gene: TRBV20-1
j_gene: TRBJ1-2
CDR3aa: CSAPQQEGTF

v_gene: TRBV7-9
j_gene: TRBJ2-7
CDR3aa: CASSSRLAAYEQYF

v_gene: TRBV7-9
j_gene: TRBJ1-4
CDR3aa: CASSLPGRYNEKLFF